This TCR beta chain was captured by sequencing in a study of blood T cell repertoires in COVID-19. Study context: The study drew acute and convalescent COVID-19 samples from the United States, Italy and Spain. T cells, B-cell-depleted T cells, or PBMCs provided the cDNA or gDNA that served as material.

After removal of 5 bases from V and 3 bases from J, the junction contained 6 bases not matched to a gene. The CDR3 runs to 15 residues. Looked up from germline, CDR1 is MNHNY and CDR2 is SVGAGI (reference sequence). In Seattle, patients joined the study during active infection and were tracked longitudinally. Using immunoSEQ multiplex PCR, the repertoire was profiled, and TCRdb retains in-frame clones only, with some absent. This repertoire shows roughly 250,000 clones, approximately 91% found once; its top ten account for roughly 0.8%. The V gene is TRBV6-6, the J gene TRBJ2-1, with TRBD1 matching 8 bases. The specimen sequenced was peripheral blood. The receptor was derived from a man under 40 with COVID-19, enrolled during active disease. This CDR3 reads CASSGGRGHYNEQFF. The CDR3 DNA reads as TGTGCCAGCAGTGGGGGCAGGGGGCACTACAATGAGCAGTTCTTC.